This T cell receptor beta chain was sequenced for a study of early T cells in non-severe SARS-CoV-2 infection. This clonotype has more than one count but fewer than ten. TCRdb re-analysed the 5' RACE reads in MiXCR, keeping a single row per CDR3 protein. The repertoire holds 20,000 to 25,000 distinct CDR3 sequences, around 5% seen once, with around 4.1% in the top ten. Sequencing was done on a sample of whole blood. This TCR derives from an adult who was a healthcare worker with PCR-confirmed SARS-CoV-2 infection or an uninfected control (not recorded which).

The CDR3 region has the DNA TGCAGCGTTGCCCCGGGACAGGGGGTCCACGAGCAGTACTTC. The encoded protein is CSVAPGQGVHEQYF. The rearrangement links TRBV29-1 to TRBJ2-7; 11 nucleotides line up with TRBD1. Germline lookup yields CDR1 SQVTM and CDR2 ANQGSEA. The junction had 7 bases not matched to a gene; V was cut back by 4 bases and J by 5 bases. The CDR3 is 14 amino acids.